This entry lists 8 T cell receptor beta chains sequenced from one sample in a study of immune evolution from preneoplasia to lung adenocarcinoma (dated by TCRdb to the early 2020s). Library method: the immunoSEQ multiplex PCR assay. TCRdb took this table from immuneACCESS and kept in-frame rearrangements with V and J called. Such tables lack part of the clones; where checked against another copy, unresolved V genes explain under half of the gap, and the rest is unexplained. Counted in this sample were 1,700 or so clones; 65% to 85% of them appeared once. Around 8% of the sample belongs to the ten largest clones. Material for sequencing was FFPE tissue from an adenomatous hyperplasia lung lesion. This specimen's cell subset or site label, interpreted: atypical adenomatous hyperplasia (AAH), lung preneoplasia. The receptors shown here come from a donor at least 70 years old with lung adenocarcinoma.

This sequence joins TRBV6-5 and TRBJ2-5; the match to TRBD1 covers 8 bases. The assigned J gene may be wrong: the sequence end matches TRBJ2-7 better. Germline V gene sequence: CDR1 MNHEY, CDR2 SVGAGI. The CDR3 spans 14 residues. CDR3 DNA: TGTGCCAGCAGTCCGACAGGGGATCCCAACGAGCAGTACTTC. It yields the protein CASSPTGDPNEQYF.

This clone was counted once. The chain uses TRBV7-8 and TRBJ1-5; TRBD1 might be the D (5 bases). The germline V and J ends were trimmed by 1 base and 6 bases, with 13 bases remaining between them. From germline, CDR1 is SGHVS and CDR2 FQNEAQ. This CDR3 has 15 residues. The CDR3 coding sequence is TGTGCCAGCAGCTTAGGGCCAGGGTTGCTTCAGCCCCAGCATTTT. This codes for CASSLGPGLLQPQHF. Combining the CDR3 with reference TRBV7-8 and TRBJ1-5 gives the whole variable domain GAGVSQSPRYKVAKRGQDVALRCDPISGHVSLFWYQQALGQGPEFLTYFQNEAQLDKSGLPSDRFFAERPEGSVSTLKIQRTQQEDSAVYLCASSLGPGLLQPQHFGDGTRLSIL.

The chain employs TRBV2 and TRBJ1-1; the D is unclear. Trimming cost V 1 base and J 2 bases, with 5 bases left between them. This CDR3 contains 13 residues. Germline-derived CDR1 and CDR2 are SNHLY and FYNNEI. DNA for the CDR3: TGTGCCAGCAGTGAAGGTGAAAACACTGAAGCTTTCTTT. Protein: CASSEGENTEAFF.

V usage is TRBV19 and J usage is TRBJ1-2; D gene ambiguous. Germline values: CDR1 LNHDA, CDR2 SQIVND (reference sequence). Trimming removed 5 bases from V and 6 bases from J, with 10 bases in between. This CDR3 has 12 residues. The CDR3, as DNA: TGTGCCAGTAGTTACAGCCGGGATGGCTACACCTTC. Amino acid sequence: CASSYSRDGYTF.

This clone was counted once. This sequence joins TRBV5-6 and TRBJ2-7, with D perhaps TRBD1 (5 bases). Germline V gene sequence: CDR1 SGHDT, CDR2 YYEEEE. Trimming cost V 0 bases and J 3 bases, with 13 bases left between them. The CDR3 sequence is 15 residues long. The CDR3 protein is CASSLGPAGNYEQYF. DNA of the CDR3: TGTGCCAGCAGCTTGGGGCCCGCAGGGAACTACGAGCAGTACTTC.

The rearrangement links TRBV25-1 to TRBJ1-5, with D hard to call. With 3 bases removed from V and 1 base from J, the gap between germline ends came to 4 bases. The CDR3 runs 13 residues. CDR1 and CDR2 from the germline V gene are MGHDK and SYGVNS. CDR3 protein: CASSEASNQPQHF. The CDR3 coding sequence is TGTGCCAGCAGTGAGGCAAGCAATCAGCCCCAGCATTTT.

V is TRBV19 and J is TRBJ1-1; 9 bases are shared with TRBD1. V was pared by 5 bases and J by 2 bases, with 6 bases of the junction left unmatched. CDR3 length: 15 residues. From germline, CDR1 is LNHDA and CDR2 SQIVND (reference sequence). The chain's CDR3 is CASSWPGQGNTEAFF. For the CDR3, the DNA is TGTGCCAGTAGTTGGCCGGGACAGGGAAACACTGAAGCTTTCTTT. Based on the CDR3 plus reference TRBV19 and TRBJ1-1, the full variable domain is DGGITQSPKYLFRKEGQNVTLSCEQNLNHDAMYWYRQDPGQGLRLIYYSQIVNDFQKGDIAEGYSVSREKKESFPLTVTSAQKNPTAFYLCASSWPGQGNTEAFFGQGTRLTVV.

The genes are TRBV28 and TRBJ1-1, with D possibly matching TRBD1 (5 bases). The germline CDR1 and CDR2 sequences are MDHEN and SYDVKM. The V end lost 3 bases, the J end lost 2 bases, and 13 bases lay between the germline ends. The CDR3 has 15 residues. The CDR3 loop reads CASSLAGFRNTEAFF. DNA of the CDR3: TGTGCCAGCAGTTTGGCAGGGTTTAGAAACACTGAAGCTTTCTTT.